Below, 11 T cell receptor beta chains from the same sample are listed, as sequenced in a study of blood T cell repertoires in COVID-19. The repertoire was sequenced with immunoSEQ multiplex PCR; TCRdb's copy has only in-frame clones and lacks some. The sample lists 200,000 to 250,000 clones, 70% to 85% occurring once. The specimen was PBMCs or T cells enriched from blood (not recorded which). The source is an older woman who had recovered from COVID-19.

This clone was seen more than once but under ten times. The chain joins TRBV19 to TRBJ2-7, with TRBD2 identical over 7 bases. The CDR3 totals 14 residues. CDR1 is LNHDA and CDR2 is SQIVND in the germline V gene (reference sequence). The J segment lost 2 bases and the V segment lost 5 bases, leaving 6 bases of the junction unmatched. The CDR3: CASSPRTSTYEQYF. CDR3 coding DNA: TGTGCCAGTAGTCCTCGGACTAGTACCTACGAGCAGTACTTC.

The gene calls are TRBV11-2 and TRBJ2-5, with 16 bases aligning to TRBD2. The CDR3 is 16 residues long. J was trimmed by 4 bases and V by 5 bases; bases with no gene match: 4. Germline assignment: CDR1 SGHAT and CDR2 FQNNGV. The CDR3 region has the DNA TGTGCCAGCAGCCAGGGACTAGCGGGGGGGCCAGAGACCCAGTACTTC. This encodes CASSQGLAGGPETQYF.

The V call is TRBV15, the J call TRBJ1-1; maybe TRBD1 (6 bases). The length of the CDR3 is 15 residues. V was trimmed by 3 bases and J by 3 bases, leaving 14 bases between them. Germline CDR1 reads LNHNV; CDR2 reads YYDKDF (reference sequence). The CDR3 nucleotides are TGTGCCACCAGCAGCACTTGGACAGTCGACACTGAAGCTTTCTTT. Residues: CATSSTWTVDTEAFF.

The DNA for the CDR3 is TGTGCCAGCAGTGACGACAGGGTTTTTAGCACAGATACGCAGTATTTT. Translated: CASSDDRVFSTDTQYF. V usage is TRBV6-1 and J usage is TRBJ2-3, with TRBD1 identical over 7 bases. The CDR3 sequence is 16 residues long. The J segment lost 0 bases and the V segment lost 3 bases, leaving 6 bases of the junction unmatched. CDR1 is MNHNS, CDR2 SASEGT, per germline.

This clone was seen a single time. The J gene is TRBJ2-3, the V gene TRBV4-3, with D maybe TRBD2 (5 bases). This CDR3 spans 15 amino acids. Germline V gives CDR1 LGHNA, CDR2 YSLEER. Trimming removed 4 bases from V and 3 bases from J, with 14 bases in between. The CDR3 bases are TGCGCCAGCAGCCTCCGAGGAGGAGAAACAGATACGCAGTATTTT. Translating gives CASSLRGGETDTQYF.

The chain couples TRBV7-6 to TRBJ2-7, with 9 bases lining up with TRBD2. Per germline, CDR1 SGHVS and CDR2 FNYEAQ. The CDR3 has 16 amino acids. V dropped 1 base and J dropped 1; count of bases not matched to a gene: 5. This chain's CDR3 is CASSLGLAASSYEQYF. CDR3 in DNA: TGTGCCAGCAGCTTAGGACTAGCGGCGAGTTCCTACGAGCAGTACTTC.

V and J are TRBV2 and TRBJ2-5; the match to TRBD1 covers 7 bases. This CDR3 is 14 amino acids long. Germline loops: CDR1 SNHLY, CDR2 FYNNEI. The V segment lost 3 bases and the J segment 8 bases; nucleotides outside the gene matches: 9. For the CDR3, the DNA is TGTGCCAGCAGTGACAAGGGGGCCGAGAGAACCCAGTACTTC. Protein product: CASSDKGAERTQYF.

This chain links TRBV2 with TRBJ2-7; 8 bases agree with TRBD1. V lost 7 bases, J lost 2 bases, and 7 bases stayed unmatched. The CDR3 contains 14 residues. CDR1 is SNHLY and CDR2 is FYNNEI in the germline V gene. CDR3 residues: CASKVGQAAYEQYF. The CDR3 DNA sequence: TGTGCCAGCAAAGTGGGACAGGCAGCCTACGAGCAGTACTTC.

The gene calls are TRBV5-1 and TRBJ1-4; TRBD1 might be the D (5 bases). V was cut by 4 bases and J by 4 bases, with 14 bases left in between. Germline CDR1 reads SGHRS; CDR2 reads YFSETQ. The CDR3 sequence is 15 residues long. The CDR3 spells CASSRGRILNEKLFF. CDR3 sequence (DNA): TGCGCCAGCAGCCGGGGGAGGATCCTTAATGAAAAACTGTTTTTT. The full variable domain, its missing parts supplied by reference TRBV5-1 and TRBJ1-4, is KAGVTQTPRYLIKTRGQQVTLSCSPISGHRSVSWYQQTPGQGLQFLFEYFSETQRNKGNFPGRFSGRQFSNSRSEMNVSTLELGDSALYLCASSRGRILNEKLFFGSGTQLSVL.

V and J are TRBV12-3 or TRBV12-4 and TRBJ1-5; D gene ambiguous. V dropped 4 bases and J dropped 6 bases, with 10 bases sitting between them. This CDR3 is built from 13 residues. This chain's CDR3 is CASSYGVSQPQHF. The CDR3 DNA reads TGTGCCAGCAGTTACGGGGTTTCTCAGCCCCAGCATTTT.

The CDR3 nucleotides read TGCGCCAGCAGCCAAGATGTCGGGAACACCATATATTTT. It encodes CASSQDVGNTIYF. The chain uses TRBV4-3 and TRBJ1-3; D remains ambiguous. Trimming left V 0 bases short and J 7 bases short, with 7 bases between. The CDR3 is made up of 13 amino acids. Germline values: CDR1 LGHNA, CDR2 YSLEER.